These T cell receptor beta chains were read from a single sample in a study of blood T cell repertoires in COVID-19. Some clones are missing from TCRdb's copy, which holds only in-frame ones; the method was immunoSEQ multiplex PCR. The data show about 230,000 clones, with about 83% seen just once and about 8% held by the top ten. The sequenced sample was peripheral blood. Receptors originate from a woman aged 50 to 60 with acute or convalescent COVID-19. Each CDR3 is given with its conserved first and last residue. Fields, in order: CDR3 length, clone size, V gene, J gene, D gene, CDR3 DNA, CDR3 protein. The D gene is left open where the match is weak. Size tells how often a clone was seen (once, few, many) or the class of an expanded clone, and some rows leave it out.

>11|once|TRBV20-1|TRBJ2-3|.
TGCAGTGCTAGAGATCTAGATACGCAGTATTTT
CSARDLDTQYF
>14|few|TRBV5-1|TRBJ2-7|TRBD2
TGCGCCAGCAGCCACAGCGGGAGCTCCTACGAGCAGTACTTC
CASSHSGSSYEQYF
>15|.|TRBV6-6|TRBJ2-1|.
TGTGCCAGCAGTAAGGGGACTTACGCCTACAATGAGCAGTTCTTC
CASSKGTYAYNEQFF
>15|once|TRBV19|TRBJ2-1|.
TGTGCCAGTAGTATAGTCGCTGGAGCGGACAATGAGCAGTTCTTC
CASSIVAGADNEQFF
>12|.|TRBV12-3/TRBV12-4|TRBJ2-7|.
TGTGCCAGCAGTTTGTCCGTCTACGAGCAGTACTTC
CASSLSVYEQYF
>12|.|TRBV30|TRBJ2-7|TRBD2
TGTGCCTGGAGTCCGCGGGGGTACGAGCAGTACTTC
CAWSPRGYEQYF
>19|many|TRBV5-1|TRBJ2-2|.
TGCGCCAGCAGCTTCTGGAGGCCGAGGACCTTACCGAGTGCCGGGGAGCTGTTTTTT
CASSFWRPRTLPSAGELFF
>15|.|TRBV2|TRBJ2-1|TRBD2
TGTGCCAGCAGTCCGTTGGCTAGCGGATACAATGAGCAGTTCTTC
CASSPLASGYNEQFF
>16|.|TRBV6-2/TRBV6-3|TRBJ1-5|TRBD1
TGTGCCAGCAGTACCGGACAGGCGTCCGAAGGTGGGCCCCAGCATTTT
CASSTGQASEGGPQHF
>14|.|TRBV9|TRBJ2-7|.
TGTGCCAGCAGCGAGGACAGCCTCTCCTACGAGCAGTACTTC
CASSEDSLSYEQYF
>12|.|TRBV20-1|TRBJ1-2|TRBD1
TGCAGTGCTAGTTGGCAGGGGGACGGCTACACCTTC
CSASWQGDGYTF
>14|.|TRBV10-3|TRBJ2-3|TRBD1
TGTGCCATCAGGCCGACAGGGGGCGTGGATACGCAGTATTTT
CAIRPTGGVDTQYF
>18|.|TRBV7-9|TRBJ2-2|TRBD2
TGTGCCAGCAGCTTAACCAACAAAGCTAGCGGTAACACCGGGGAGCTGTTTTTT
CASSLTNKASGNTGELFF
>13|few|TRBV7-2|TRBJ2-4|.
TGTGCCAGCAGCCTCTCGGCCAAAAACATTCAGTACTTC
CASSLSAKNIQYF
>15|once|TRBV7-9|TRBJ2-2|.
TGTGCCAGCAGCTTAAACATCCGGGACACCGGGGAGCTGTTTTTT
CASSLNIRDTGELFF
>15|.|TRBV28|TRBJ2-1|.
TGTGCCAGCAGTTTACCAGGGGCCCTCAACAATGAGCAGTTCTTC
CASSLPGALNNEQFF
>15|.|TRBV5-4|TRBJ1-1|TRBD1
TGTGCCAGCAGCTTGGGAGACAGGGTGAACACTGAAGCTTTCTTT
CASSLGDRVNTEAFF
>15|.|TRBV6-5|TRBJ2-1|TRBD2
TGTGCCAGCAGTTTGACTAGCCCGAAGTACAATGAGCAGTTCTTC
CASSLTSPKYNEQFF
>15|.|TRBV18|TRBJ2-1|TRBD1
TGTGCCAGCTCACCACAGGGCAGGGGGCAAAGGGAGCAGTTCTTC
CASSPQGRGQREQFF
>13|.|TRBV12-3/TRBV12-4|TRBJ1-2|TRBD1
TGTGCCAGCAGCTCCTACAGGGGGCGAGGCTACACCTTC
CASSSYRGRGYTF
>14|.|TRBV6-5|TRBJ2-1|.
TGTGCCAGCACCCGACCGGGAGCACACAATGAGCAGTTCTTC
CASTRPGAHNEQFF
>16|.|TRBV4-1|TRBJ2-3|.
TGCGCCAGCAGCCAAGTGCTACTAGTGGGGACAGATACGCAGTATTTT
CASSQVLLVGTDTQYF
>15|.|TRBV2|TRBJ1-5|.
TGTGCCAGCAGGTCCTCCCAGGAAGGATATCAGCCCCAGCATTTT
CASRSSQEGYQPQHF
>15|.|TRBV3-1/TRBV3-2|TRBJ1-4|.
TGTGCCAGCAGCCAAGATGGGGGGACTAATGAAAAACTGTTTTTT
CASSQDGGTNEKLFF
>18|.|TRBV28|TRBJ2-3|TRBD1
TGTGCCAGCAGTTTGCTATCTCCCACGACAGGGTGGACAGATACGCAGTATTTT
CASSLLSPTTGWTDTQYF
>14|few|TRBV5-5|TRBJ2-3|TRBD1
TGTGCCAGCAGCTCCCGGACAGGGATCGTGACGCAGTATTTT
CASSSRTGIVTQYF
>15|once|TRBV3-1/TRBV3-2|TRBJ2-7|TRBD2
TGTGCCAGCAGCCAAGATGCAGCGGGAGTTTACGAGCAGTACTTC
CASSQDAAGVYEQYF
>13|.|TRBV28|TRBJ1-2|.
TGTGCCAGCAGTCAACAGGGCAGACATGGCTACACCTTC
CASSQQGRHGYTF
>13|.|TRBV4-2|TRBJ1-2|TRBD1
TGTGCCAGCAGCCAAGCGACAGGGGTGGGCTACACCTTC
CASSQATGVGYTF
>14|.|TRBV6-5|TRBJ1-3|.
TGTGCCAGCATCCGATCCAAAACAGGAAACACCATATATTTT
CASIRSKTGNTIYF
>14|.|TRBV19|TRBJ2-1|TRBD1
TGTGCCAGTAGTGGCCAACAGGGGTTTTGGGAGCAGTTCTTC
CASSGQQGFWEQFF
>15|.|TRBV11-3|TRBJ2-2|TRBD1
TGTGCCAGCAGCTCCGGGACAGGGGGAGGCGGGGAGCTGTTTTTT
CASSSGTGGGGELFF
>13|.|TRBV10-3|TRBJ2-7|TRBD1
TGTGCCATCAGTGCGGACAGGGGTACCGAGCAGTACTTC
CAISADRGTEQYF
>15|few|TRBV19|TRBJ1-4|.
TGTGCCAGTACTCTGCAGGGTGCGGCTAATGAAAAACTGTTTTTT
CASTLQGAANEKLFF
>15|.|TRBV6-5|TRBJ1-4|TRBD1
TGTGCCACTACGGACAGGGGGCTAACTAATGAAAAACTGTTTTTT
CATTDRGLTNEKLFF
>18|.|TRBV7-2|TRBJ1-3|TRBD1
TGTGCCAGCAGCTCCTCCGGGACAGGGACTTCCTCTGGAAACACCATATATTTT
CASSSSGTGTSSGNTIYF
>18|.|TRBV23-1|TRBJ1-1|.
TGCGCCAGCACCATACTCAGGGAAAGGGGGAAGGGTAGGACTGAAGCTTTCTTT
CASTILRERGKGRTEAFF
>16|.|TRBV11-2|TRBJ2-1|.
TGTGCCAGCAGCAAAGGGACTGGAACGATCTACAATGAGCAGTTCTTC
CASSKGTGTIYNEQFF
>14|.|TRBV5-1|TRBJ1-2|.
TGCGCCAGCAGCTCTGCTAGCGACAGCTATGGCTACACCTTC
CASSSASDSYGYTF
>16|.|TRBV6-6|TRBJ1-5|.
TGTGCCAGCAGTTCTTCCTCCGGGAGTAGCAATCAGCCCCAGCATTTT
CASSSSSGSSNQPQHF
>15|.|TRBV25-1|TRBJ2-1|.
TGTGCCAGCAGTGGCCGGGACTCGCCCTACAATGAGCAGTTCTTC
CASSGRDSPYNEQFF
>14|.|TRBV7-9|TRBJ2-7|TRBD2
TGTGCCAGCAGCTTAGACGGGAGGGCCTACGAGCAGTACTTC
CASSLDGRAYEQYF
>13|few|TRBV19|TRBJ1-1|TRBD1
TGTGCCAGTAGCGACAGGGTGTACACTGAAGCTTTCTTT
CASSDRVYTEAFF
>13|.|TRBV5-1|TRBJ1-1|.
TGCGCCAGCAGAACACGGGGAGACACTGAAGCTTTCTTT
CASRTRGDTEAFF
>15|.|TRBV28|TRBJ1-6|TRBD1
TGTGCCAGCAGTTTCTCGGGACAGGGAAATTCACCCCTCCACTTT
CASSFSGQGNSPLHF
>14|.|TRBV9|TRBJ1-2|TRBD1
TGTGCCAGCAGGGGACAGGGTGTAAACTATGGCTACACCTTC
CASRGQGVNYGYTF